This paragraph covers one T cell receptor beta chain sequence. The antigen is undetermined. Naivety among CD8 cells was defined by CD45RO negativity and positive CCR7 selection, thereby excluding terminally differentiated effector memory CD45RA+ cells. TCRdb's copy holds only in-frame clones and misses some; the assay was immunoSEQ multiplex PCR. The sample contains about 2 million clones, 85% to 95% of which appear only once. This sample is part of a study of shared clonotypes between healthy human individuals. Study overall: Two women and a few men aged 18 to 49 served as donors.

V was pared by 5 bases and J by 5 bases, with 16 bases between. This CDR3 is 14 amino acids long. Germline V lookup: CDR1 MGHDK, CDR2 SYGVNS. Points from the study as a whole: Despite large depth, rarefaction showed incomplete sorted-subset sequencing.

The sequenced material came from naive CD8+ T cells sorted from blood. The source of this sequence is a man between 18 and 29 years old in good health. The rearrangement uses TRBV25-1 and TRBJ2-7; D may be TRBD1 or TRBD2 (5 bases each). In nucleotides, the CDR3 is TGTGCCAGCAGTTTAGGGACGGACCCTAACGAGCAGTACTTC. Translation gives CASSLGTDPNEQYF.